The 23 T cell receptor beta chains in this list originate from one sample, sequenced in a study of T cell changes during pregnancy in multiple sclerosis. Method: immunoSEQ multiplex PCR; TCRdb's copy keeps in-frame clones and lacks some. This table has under 85,000 clones, 85% to 90% appearing once. The material was peripheral blood, obtained after pregnancy. The source of these receptors is a female donor in good health, enrolled as a control in a pregnancy study.

This chain connects TRBV13 to TRBJ1-3, with D perhaps matching TRBD1 (5 bases). Trimming took off 2 bases at V and 3 bases at J, with 8 bases between the two ends. This CDR3 comprises 14 residues. Germline CDR1 is PRHDT and CDR2 is FYEKMQ (reference sequence). CDR3 nucleotide sequence: TGTGCCAGCAGCTTAAGGCAGGGTGGAAACACCATATATTTT. Its protein product is CASSLRQGGNTIYF.

The CDR3: CASSPRQAGETQYF. For the CDR3, the DNA is TGTGCCAGCAGTCCAAGACAGGCCGGAGAGACCCAGTACTTC. J is TRBJ2-5 and V is TRBV6-5; tentative D call: TRBD1 (6 bases). This CDR3 has 14 amino acids. Germline V CDR1 and CDR2: MNHEY, SVGAGI. V gave up 5 bases and J gave up 4 bases, with 14 bases separating them.

V usage is TRBV9 and J usage is TRBJ2-3; 14 nucleotides align to TRBD2. The CDR3 sequence is 17 residues long. CDR1 SGDLS and CDR2 YYNGEE come from the germline V gene. Trimming cost V 0 bases and J 5 bases; bases outside gene matches: 5. This chain's CDR3 is CASSVGGLAGGGDTQYF. The DNA for the CDR3 is TGTGCCAGCAGCGTAGGAGGACTAGCGGGGGGTGGAGATACGCAGTATTTT. The whole variable domain, remainder taken from reference TRBV9 and TRBJ2-3, is DSGVTQTPKHLITATGQRVTLRCSPRSGDLSVYWYQQSLDQGLQFLIQYYNGEERAKGNILERFSAQQFPDLHSELNLSSLELGDSALYFCASSVGGLAGGGDTQYFGPGTRLTVL.

This clone has only a few counts. The gene calls are TRBV7-9 and TRBJ2-7; TRBD1 aligns across 8 bases. V dropped 5 bases and J dropped 7; count of bases not matched to a gene: 10. The germline CDR1 and CDR2 sequences are SEHNR and FQNEAQ (reference sequence). The CDR3 is 14 residues long. The CDR3: CASSRDRGSDEQYF. For the CDR3, the DNA is TGTGCCAGCAGCCGAGACAGGGGATCGGATGAGCAGTACTTC.

The rearrangement joins TRBV27 to TRBJ2-1; TRBD2 aligns across 7 bases. J lost 8 bases, V lost 4 bases, and 8 bases had no gene match. Germline V gene sequence: CDR1 MNHEY, CDR2 SMNVEV (reference sequence). The CDR3 totals 14 residues. The CDR3 DNA reads TGTGCCAGCAGTTCCCTCAGTGCGGGGGATGAGCAGTTCTTC. Protein: CASSSLSAGDEQFF.

A single count supports this clone. The chain recombines TRBV9 with TRBJ2-1, with D unresolved. The V and J ends lost 4 bases and 0 bases respectively, with 11 bases between them. The germline V gene has CDR1 SGDLS and CDR2 YYNGEE. The CDR3 has 15 amino acids. CDR3 sequence reads: CASSPEFSSYNEQFF. CDR3 DNA: TGTGCCAGCAGCCCCGAGTTTAGCTCCTACAATGAGCAGTTCTTC.

This clone was seen once. This rearrangement joins TRBV4-1 to TRBJ1-2, with a weak D call TRBD1 (6 bases). The CDR3 totals 15 residues. Germline CDR1 is MGHRA and CDR2 is YSYEKL. Trimming cost V 0 bases and J 6 bases, with 14 bases left between them. The DNA for the CDR3 is TGCGCCAGCAGCCAAGACCCAGGGGTTAGAGATGGCTACACCTTC. Protein sequence: CASSQDPGVRDGYTF.

This clone came up a few times. The rearrangement uses TRBV19 and TRBJ1-1; 7 nucleotides align to TRBD1. There are 12 residues in the CDR3. Per germline, CDR1 LNHDA and CDR2 SQIVND (reference sequence). V trimming: 5 bases; J trimming: 7 bases; junction bases outside the gene matches: 4. In nucleotides, the CDR3 is TGTGCCAGTAGTTTGAGGACAGGTGAAGCTTTCTTT. This gives the protein CASSLRTGEAFF.

The chain recombines TRBV7-2 with TRBJ1-4, with 7 nucleotides matching TRBD1. This CDR3 has 15 residues. V lost 4 bases and J lost 3; bases outside the gene matches: 5. From germline, CDR1 is SGHTA and CDR2 FQGNSA. CDR3 loop: CASSSWTGSNEKLFF. For the CDR3, the DNA is TGTGCCAGCAGCTCTTGGACAGGATCTAATGAAAAACTGTTTTTT.

This clone was detected a few times. The chain uses TRBV10-3 and TRBJ1-2; D gene uncertain. CDR3 size: 13 residues. Trimming cost V 5 bases and J 3 bases, with 10 bases left between them. The germline CDR1 and CDR2 sequences are ENHRY and SYGVKD. The CDR3 DNA reads TGTGCCATCAGTAAAGACGGGGACTATGGCTACACCTTC. Protein: CAISKDGDYGYTF.

CDR3 protein: CASSLDGRPLGNEQFF. CDR3 in DNA: TGTGCCAGCAGCTTGGACGGGAGGCCCCTCGGGAATGAGCAGTTCTTC. The J gene is TRBJ2-1, the V gene TRBV5-6; 7 bases match TRBD2. The junction had 10 bases not matched to a gene; V was cut back by 0 bases and J by 7 bases. The CDR3 is made up of 16 amino acids. Germline V gene lookup returns CDR1 SGHDT and CDR2 YYEEEE.

This clone was observed a single time. The chain couples TRBV6-5 to TRBJ2-1; D remains ambiguous. The V gene's germline CDR1 is MNHEY and CDR2 SVGAGI. The CDR3 runs 14 residues. V was shortened by 6 bases and J by 8 bases, with 17 bases between the two germline ends. The CDR3 sequence is CASSPVGIAHEQFF. The CDR3 DNA reads as TGTGCCAGCAGCCCCGTCGGAATAGCTCATGAGCAGTTCTTC.

The chain carries TRBV30 and TRBJ2-7; unclear D gene. CDR3 length: 14 residues. V dropped 0 bases and J dropped 11 bases, with 20 bases sitting between them. The germline gives CDR1 GTSNPN, CDR2 SVGIG (reference sequence). DNA of the CDR3: TGTGCCTGGAGTGTTGGCGGAACGTCTATTCTAGAGTACTTC. The encoded protein is CAWSVGGTSILEYF.

The rearrangement links TRBV28 to TRBJ2-3; 8 bases agree with TRBD1. V was clipped by 6 bases and J by 4 bases; unmatched bases: 12. The CDR3 runs to 16 residues. Germline V gene sequence: CDR1 MDHEN, CDR2 SYDVKM. The CDR3 nucleotides read TGTGCCAGCAGCCTCCCCGGACAGGGTTTCGCAGATACGCAGTATTTT. Protein: CASSLPGQGFADTQYF.

The rearrangement uses TRBV12-5 and TRBJ2-7; maybe TRBD1 (5 bases). The germline CDR1 and CDR2 sequences are LGHNT and FRNRAP. The length of the CDR3 is 13 residues. Trimming stripped 1 base from V and 3 bases from J, with 7 bases between. In DNA, the CDR3 is TGTGCTAGTGGTTTGGAAACAGGCTACGAGCAGTACTTC. Translation: CASGLETGYEQYF.

The chain joins TRBV6-4 to TRBJ1-2; maybe TRBD1 (5 bases). The CDR3 covers 15 residues. Germline V lookup: CDR1 MRHNA, CDR2 SNTAGT. V was clipped by 5 bases and J by 0 bases, with 13 bases between them. The CDR3 DNA reads TGTGCCAGCAGTACCCCCCCGGGGGCTAACTATGGCTACACCTTC. Residues: CASSTPPGANYGYTF.

The V gene is TRBV19, the J gene TRBJ2-2; D uncertain. This CDR3 spans 11 amino acids. Trimming took 10 bases from V and 7 from J, leaving 10 bases between them. Germline V CDR1 and CDR2: LNHDA, SQIVND (reference sequence). CDR3 loop: CATARGGELFF. The DNA of the CDR3 is TGTGCCACCGCAAGAGGCGGGGAGCTGTTTTTT.

This chain links TRBV6-5 with TRBJ2-5; possible D gene TRBD2, 5 bases. Trimming took off 0 bases at V and 13 bases at J, with 12 bases between the two ends. Germline V lookup: CDR1 MNHEY, CDR2 SVGAGI. The CDR3 covers 12 residues. The CDR3 spells CASSYSTGNLYF. CDR3 DNA sequence: TGTGCCAGCAGTTACTCAACGGGAAATCTGTACTTC.

The chain recombines TRBV7-9 with TRBJ2-5, with 10 bases matching TRBD1. V shed 6 bases, J shed 5 bases, and the junction held 6 bases outside the gene matches. Germline CDR1 and CDR2: SEHNR and FQNEAQ (reference sequence). This CDR3 comprises 14 residues. CDR3 DNA sequence: TGTGCCAGCAGTCGAGGACAGGGGGTTGAGACCCAGTACTTC. Its translation: CASSRGQGVETQYF. Drawing the rest from reference TRBV7-9 and TRBJ2-5, the complete variable domain is DTGVSQNPRHKITKRGQNVTFRCDPISEHNRLYWYRQTLGQGPEFLTYFQNEAQLEKSRLLSDRFSAERPKGSFSTLEIQRTEQGDSAMYLCASSRGQGVETQYFGPGTRLLVL.

This clone was seen once. V gene TRBV5-1 combines with J gene TRBJ1-1, with 7 bases identical to TRBD1. This CDR3 comprises 14 residues. Germline lookup yields CDR1 SGHRS and CDR2 YFSETQ. V was pared by 4 bases and J by 1 base, with 4 bases of the junction left unmatched. The DNA of the CDR3 is TGCGCCAGCAGCATAGACAGGGCGAACACTGAAGCTTTCTTT. It encodes CASSIDRANTEAFF.

As DNA, the CDR3 is TGTGCCAGCAGTTACTCGATCCAGGGTAATGAAAAACTGTTTTTT. As protein: CASSYSIQGNEKLFF. The chain combines TRBV6-6 with TRBJ1-4; maybe TRBD1 (5 bases). Germline V gene data show CDR1 as MNHNY and CDR2 as SVGAGI (reference sequence). V gave up 0 bases and J gave up 4 bases, with 9 bases separating them. The CDR3 covers 15 residues.

This chain uses TRBV5-3 with TRBJ2-7; 10 bases align to TRBD2. TRBV5-3 qualifies as an ORF whose function is uncertain. The J segment lost 5 bases and the V segment lost 9 bases, leaving 8 bases of the junction unmatched. The CDR3 is made up of 13 amino acids. The CDR3 here is CAIEAGGPHEQYF. CDR3 DNA sequence: TGTGCCATCGAAGCGGGAGGGCCCCACGAGCAGTACTTC.

On this clone: At the DNA level, this CDR3 is encoded by other sequences in the same sample as well. The genes are TRBV7-2 and TRBJ1-1, with 9 bases identical to TRBD1. The length of the CDR3 is 15 residues. Germline V gene data show CDR1 as SGHTA and CDR2 as FQGNSA. The J segment lost 4 bases and the V segment lost 1 base, leaving 4 bases of the junction unmatched. The CDR3 region is CASSLVGGQGTEAFF. The CDR3 coding sequence is TGTGCCAGCAGCTTAGTAGGGGGACAGGGCACTGAAGCTTTCTTT.